Given below is one T cell receptor beta chain in context. The sample belongs to a study of siplizumab effects on memory and regulatory T cells. Data came from immunoSEQ multiplex PCR; TCRdb stores just in-frame clones and leaves some out. Of roughly 68,000 clones in the sample, approximately 82% were seen once. The germline V and J ends were trimmed by 6 bases and 4 bases, with 21 bases remaining between them. There are 16 residues in the CDR3. Germline lookup yields CDR1 KGHSH and CDR2 LQKENI. The sample consisted of memory CD4+ T cells sorted from blood. J is TRBJ1-2 and V is TRBV18; no clear D gene. This sequence was found in a human donor in good health. The DNA of the CDR3 is TGTGCCAGCTCGCAATCCGACCTATCAGGCGGCTATGGCTACACCTTC. As protein: CASSQSDLSGGYGYTF.